The clone carrying this TCR beta chain has more than one count but fewer than ten. Its cognate antigen is unknown. The data originate from a study of human T cells and chemical hapten exposure. V was shortened by 1 base and J by 6 bases, with 13 bases between the two germline ends. Germline lookup yields CDR1 LGHDT and CDR2 YNNKEL (reference sequence). This CDR3 has 16 residues. Time point indicated: patch test 2, 6 weeks after DPC sensitization. Treatment specified: therapeutic diphenylcyclopropenone sensitization with weekly scalp DPC. Donation of samples came from alopecia patients who were 18 to 70 years old and suitable for DPC. Study-level results: Each of the donors had alopecia, so their immune responses may not resemble those of healthy people. There were significantly more large CDR3 similarity clusters among expanded TCRs than among controls.

In the original workflow: TCR counts had a median of about 100,000 per sample and spanned about 20,000 to 750,000. TCRdb fed the RACE reads into MiXCR, producing one record per CDR3 protein. The V and J calls follow TCRdb's processing rather than the paper's. The profile shows over 60,000 distinct CDR3 sequences, about 9.4% of them singletons. Sequencing used whole blood, obtained in connection with sensitization to the hapten diphenylcyclopropenone (DPC). This clonotype originated in a woman in her fifties or sixties with alopecia areata. Some clones in this sample may be carry-over from other donors' samples. This rearrangement joins TRBV3-1 to TRBJ1-6; D perhaps matches TRBD1 (6 bases). The CDR3 region is CASSQVGGAFNSPLHF. The CDR3 coding sequence is TGTGCCAGCAGCCAAGTTGGGGGGGCTTTTAATTCACCCCTCCACTTT.